The rows below give T cell receptor beta chains drawn from one sample of a study of shared clonotypes between healthy human individuals. Only in-frame clones appear in the TCRdb table, and some are missing; sequencing was by immunoSEQ multiplex PCR. The top ten hold about 0.39% of the sample, which has 2 million to 2.5 million clones, 85% to 95% seen once. The sequenced sample was naive CD4+ T cells from PBMCs. The origin of the receptors is a man younger than 35 in good health. Some clones in this sample may be carry-over from other donors' samples. CDR3s include the opening cysteine and the closing phenylalanine or tryptophan.

v_gene	j_gene	CDR3aa
TRBV2	TRBJ1-5	CASGWPQHF
TRBV30	TRBJ1-3	CAWSVLPLGSGSSGNTIYF
TRBV25-1	TRBJ1-1	CASSGPGTKDTEAFF
TRBV19	TRBJ2-5	CASSTGEVETQYF
TRBV5-1	TRBJ2-2	CASSLRRVQVANTGELFF
TRBV5-1	TRBJ2-1	CASSLGTGRPYNEQFF
TRBV7-6	TRBJ2-1	CASSLALIAGGWNEQFF
TRBV28	TRBJ1-1	CASSFWKSTAEAFF
TRBV7-2	TRBJ2-7	CASSPQRYSPYEQYF
TRBV19	TRBJ1-4	CASSNSVREEKLFF
TRBV19	TRBJ2-1	CASSMPPGSNEQFF
TRBV4-2	TRBJ2-5	CASSQEQGRETQYF
TRBV19	TRBJ1-1	CASSTGTSAEAFF
TRBV4-3	TRBJ1-2	CASSQDRAGSPTNYGYTF
TRBV27	TRBJ2-3	CASSLGEDTGTQYF
TRBV27	TRBJ1-2	CASSTRTGTNYGYTF
TRBV25-1	TRBJ1-4	CASSVTGEPNEKLFF
TRBV28	TRBJ1-4	CASSPPRSTNEKLFF
TRBV29-1	TRBJ2-1	CSVEDPGDGSYNEQFF
TRBV6-5	TRBJ1-4	CASSPPGLTNEKLFF
TRBV28	TRBJ1-1	CALSEGGVGDTEAFF
TRBV6-6	TRBJ1-5	CASSGTGLNQPQHF
TRBV2	TRBJ2-2	CASTSDSGELFF
TRBV5-1	TRBJ2-3	CASSAPTSGSRTDTQYF
TRBV6-6	TRBJ2-3	CASSRDFRDTQYF
TRBV28	TRBJ2-7	CASSFPRARAYEQYF
TRBV7-2	TRBJ1-5	CASQTSGRYQPQHF